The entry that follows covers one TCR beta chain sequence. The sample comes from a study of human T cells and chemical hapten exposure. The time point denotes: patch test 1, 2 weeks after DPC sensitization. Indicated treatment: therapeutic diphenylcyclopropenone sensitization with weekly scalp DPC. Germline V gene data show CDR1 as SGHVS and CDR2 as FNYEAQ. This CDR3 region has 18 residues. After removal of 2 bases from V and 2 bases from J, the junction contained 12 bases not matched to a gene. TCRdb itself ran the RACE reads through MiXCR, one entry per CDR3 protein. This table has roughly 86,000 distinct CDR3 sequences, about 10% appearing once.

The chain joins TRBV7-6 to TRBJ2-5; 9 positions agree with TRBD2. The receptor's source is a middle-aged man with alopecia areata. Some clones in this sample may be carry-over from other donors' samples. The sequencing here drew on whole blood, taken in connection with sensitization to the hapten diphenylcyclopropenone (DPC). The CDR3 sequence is CASSLNPAGGAQQETQYF. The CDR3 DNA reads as TGTGCCAGCAGCTTAAATCCAGCGGGAGGCGCACAGCAAGAGACCCAGTACTTC.